There are a few counts of the clone carrying this T cell receptor beta chain. Trimming removed 0 bases from V and 4 bases from J; junction bases left unmatched: 7. Germline CDR1 and CDR2: LGHDT and YNNKEL (reference sequence). The CDR3 loop spans 16 amino acids. TCRdb fed the 5' RACE reads into MiXCR, producing one record per CDR3 protein. Of around 550,000 distinct CDR3 sequences listed, around 15% were seen once; the top ten hold 0.44%. This sample was included in a study of identical twins. These data were likewise used in another study, on yellow fever vaccine responses in identical twins.

This receptor was identified in a woman aged 18-30 years in good health. Source material: CD4+ T cells sorted from blood. This chain uses TRBV3-1 with TRBJ1-2, with 8 nucleotides matching TRBD1. CDR3 residues: CASSQDWRTGGYGYTF. The CDR3 nucleotides are TGTGCCAGCAGCCAAGATTGGAGAACAGGGGGCTATGGCTACACCTTC.